In this sample, the clone carrying this T cell receptor (beta chain) turned up once. Its antigen is currently unknown. The entry originates in a study of T cell responses to AZD1222 COVID-19 vaccine. Study-level information: Second-dose intervals near 4 or 12 weeks were combined.

Clones were read by immunoSEQ multiplex PCR, and TCRdb kept only the in-frame ones, dropping some. The table has around 140,000 clones, roughly 90% seen once. Study results and caveats: Compared with day 0, the breadth and depth of the Spike-specific TCR repertoire rose significantly after two doses of AZD1222. Repertoires were collected only later (after the peak T cell response had occurred).

This specimen consisted of peripheral blood, obtained on day 0 of AZD1222 vaccination. The clonotype was recovered from an adult in good health.

The CDR3 is CASGGPQHF. The CDR3 DNA reads as TGTGCCAGTGGCGGCCCCCAGCATTTT. The chain combines TRBV19 with TRBJ1-5; no reliable D call. V shed 8 bases and J shed 10 bases, with 6 bases lying between them. The length of the CDR3 is 9 residues. From germline, CDR1 is LNHDA and CDR2 SQIVND (reference sequence).